This passage covers 5 T cell receptor beta chains from one sample sequenced in a study of cytomegalovirus exposure and HLA in healthy donors. Researchers ran the PCR with 60 Vbeta and 13 Jbeta primers. The method was immunoSEQ multiplex PCR; TCRdb's version includes in-frame clones alone and lacks a portion of them. The table records roughly 200,000 clones, under 9.5% of them present only once. Input material: PBMCs. These receptors came from a woman aged 25 to 39 in good health and CMV-seropositive.

J is TRBJ2-7 and V is TRBV7-9; no clear D gene. V shed 2 bases and J shed 7 bases, with 12 bases lying between them. The CDR3 is made up of 13 amino acids. Germline V gene sequence: CDR1 SEHNR, CDR2 FQNEAQ (reference sequence). Here the CDR3 reads CASSLLGVWEQYF. CDR3 nucleotides: TGTGCCAGCAGCTTACTAGGAGTGTGGGAGCAGTACTTC.

This clone was recorded a few times. The chain uses TRBV6-5 and TRBJ2-7, with D tentatively TRBD1 (6 bases). The CDR3 consists of 14 residues. The germline V and J ends were trimmed by 6 bases and 2 bases, with 14 bases remaining between them. Looked up from germline, CDR1 is MNHEY and CDR2 is SVGAGI. The CDR3 bases are TGTGCCAGCAGACGGACAGCCACGGCCTACGAGCAGTACTTC. It encodes CASRRTATAYEQYF.

This rearrangement joins TRBV5-4 to TRBJ2-7; 9 nucleotides match TRBD2. The CDR3 totals 16 residues. J was trimmed by 0 bases and V by 4 bases; bases with no gene match: 8. Per germline, CDR1 SGHNT and CDR2 YYREEE (reference sequence). The CDR3 nucleotides read TGTGCCAGCAGCCCACACTCTAGCGGGGCCTCCTACGAGCAGTACTTC. Protein: CASSPHSSGASYEQYF.

CDR3 coding DNA: TGCGCCAGCAGCTCTGGACAGGGATGGGACACCGGGGAGCTGTTTTTT. As protein: CASSSGQGWDTGELFF. The rearrangement uses TRBV5-1 and TRBJ2-2; 8 bases fit TRBD1. V dropped 3 bases and J dropped 3; count of bases not matched to a gene: 7. Germline CDR1 reads SGHRS; CDR2 reads YFSETQ. The CDR3 covers 16 residues.

This clone has only a few counts. At the DNA level, this CDR3 is encoded by other sequences in the same sample as well. J is TRBJ2-7 and V is TRBV5-1, with D possibly TRBD1 on 8 matching bases. V was cut by 4 bases and J by 6 bases, with 20 bases left in between. CDR1 is SGHRS and CDR2 is YFSETQ in the germline V gene. There are 15 residues in the CDR3. This CDR3 reads CASSLGQGLAGEQYF. The CDR3 coding sequence is TGCGCCAGCAGCCTCGGACAGGGCTTAGCGGGCGAGCAGTACTTC.